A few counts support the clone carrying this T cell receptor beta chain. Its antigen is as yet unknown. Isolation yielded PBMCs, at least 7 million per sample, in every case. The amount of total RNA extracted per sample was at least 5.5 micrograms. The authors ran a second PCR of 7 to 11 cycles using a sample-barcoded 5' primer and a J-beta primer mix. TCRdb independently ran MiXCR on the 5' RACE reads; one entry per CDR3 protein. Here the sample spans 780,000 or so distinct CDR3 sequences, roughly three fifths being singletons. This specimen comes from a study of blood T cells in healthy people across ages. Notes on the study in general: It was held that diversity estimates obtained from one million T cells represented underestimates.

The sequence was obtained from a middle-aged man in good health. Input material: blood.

CDR3 residues: CASSLQDGRVYGYTF. The CDR3, as DNA: TGTGCCAGCAGCTTACAAGACGGCCGAGTCTATGGCTACACCTTC. V is TRBV7-9 and J is TRBJ1-2, with unresolved D. Trimming cost V 2 bases and J 4 bases, with 14 bases left between them. The CDR3 spans 15 residues. Germline CDR1 reads SEHNR; CDR2 reads FQNEAQ (reference sequence).